Sequencing of this T cell receptor (beta chain) was carried out in a study of T cell responses to AZD1222 COVID-19 vaccine. Overall study findings and caveats: Epitopes outside B.1.351 and B.1.1.7 mutated regions reportedly drew nearly half of spike TCRs.

Concerning this clone itself: Its antigen is unknown.

The CDR3 contains 15 residues. The V and J ends lost 7 bases and 2 bases, in that order; junction bases with no gene match: 6. CDR1 is SNHLY and CDR2 is FYNNEI in the germline V gene. The table came from immunoSEQ multiplex PCR; TCRdb's copy has only in-frame clones and leaves some out. This table has 50,000 to 75,000 clones, 89% appearing once. This clonotype was sampled from an adult who received the AZD1222 COVID-19 vaccine. This sample comprised peripheral blood, obtained 28 days after the second AZD1222 dose. J is TRBJ1-5 and V is TRBV2, with TRBD1 matching 9 bases. The CDR3 spells CASNTGGRGNQPQHF. The CDR3 nucleotides are TGTGCCAGCAACACAGGGGGCAGGGGCAATCAGCCCCAGCATTTT.